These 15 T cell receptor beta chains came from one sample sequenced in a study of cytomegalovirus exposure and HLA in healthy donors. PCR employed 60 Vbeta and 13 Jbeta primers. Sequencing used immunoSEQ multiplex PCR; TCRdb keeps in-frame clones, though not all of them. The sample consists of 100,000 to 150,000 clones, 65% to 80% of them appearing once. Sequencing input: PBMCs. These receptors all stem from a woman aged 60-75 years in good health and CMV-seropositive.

The CDR3 region is CASSLRDRDEQYF. CDR3 DNA sequence: TGTGCCAGCAGCTTAAGGGACAGGGACGAGCAGTACTTC. V is TRBV7-2 and J is TRBJ2-7; TRBD1 matches at 9 bases. The V gene's germline CDR1 is SGHTA and CDR2 FQGNSA. CDR3 length equals 13 residues. The V segment lost 2 bases and the J segment 5 bases; nucleotides outside the gene matches: 1. The full variable domain, rest sourced from reference TRBV7-2 and TRBJ2-7, is GAGVSQSPSNKVTEKGKDVELRCDPISGHTALYWYRQSLGQGLEFLIYFQGNSAPDKSGLPSDRFSAERTGGSVSTLTIQRTQQEDSAVYLCASSLRDRDEQYFGPGTRLTVT.

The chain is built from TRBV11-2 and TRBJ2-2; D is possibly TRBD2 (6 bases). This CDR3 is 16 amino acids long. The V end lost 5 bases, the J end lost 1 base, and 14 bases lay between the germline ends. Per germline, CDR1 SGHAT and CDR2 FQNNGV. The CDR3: CASSPTSSQNTGELFF. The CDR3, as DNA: TGTGCCAGCAGCCCCACTAGCAGTCAGAACACCGGGGAGCTGTTTTTT.

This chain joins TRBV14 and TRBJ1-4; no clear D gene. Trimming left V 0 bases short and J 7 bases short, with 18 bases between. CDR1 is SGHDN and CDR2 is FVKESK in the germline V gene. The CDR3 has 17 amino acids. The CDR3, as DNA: TGTGCCAGCAGCCAAGATTATCCGTTTGGAGAGGGTGAAAAACTGTTTTTT. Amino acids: CASSQDYPFGEGEKLFF.

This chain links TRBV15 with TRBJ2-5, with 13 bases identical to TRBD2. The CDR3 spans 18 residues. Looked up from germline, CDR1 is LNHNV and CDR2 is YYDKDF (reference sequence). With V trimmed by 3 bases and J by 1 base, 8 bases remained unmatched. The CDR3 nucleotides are TGTGCCACCAGCAGCAGCTTCACTAGCGGGAGGGCCCAAGAGACCCAGTACTTC. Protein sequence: CATSSSFTSGRAQETQYF.

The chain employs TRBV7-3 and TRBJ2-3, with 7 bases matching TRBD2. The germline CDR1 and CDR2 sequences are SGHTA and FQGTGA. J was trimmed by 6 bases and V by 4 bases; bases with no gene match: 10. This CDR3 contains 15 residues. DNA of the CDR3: TGTGCCAGCAGCTCTACCTCAGGACTAGGCGATACGCAGTATTTT. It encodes CASSSTSGLGDTQYF.

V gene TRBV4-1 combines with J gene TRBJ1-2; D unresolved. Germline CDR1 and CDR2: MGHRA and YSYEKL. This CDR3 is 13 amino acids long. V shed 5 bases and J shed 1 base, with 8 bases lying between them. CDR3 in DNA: TGCGCCAGCAGCAGCGGGGTTAACTATGGCTACACCTTC. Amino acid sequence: CASSSGVNYGYTF.

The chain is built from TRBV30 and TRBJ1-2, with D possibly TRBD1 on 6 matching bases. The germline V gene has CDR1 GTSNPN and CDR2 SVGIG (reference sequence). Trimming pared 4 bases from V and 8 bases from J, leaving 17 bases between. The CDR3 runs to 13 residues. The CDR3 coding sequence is TGTGCCTGGATAAGGGGGGGAGATTCGGGCTACACCTTC. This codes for CAWIRGGDSGYTF.

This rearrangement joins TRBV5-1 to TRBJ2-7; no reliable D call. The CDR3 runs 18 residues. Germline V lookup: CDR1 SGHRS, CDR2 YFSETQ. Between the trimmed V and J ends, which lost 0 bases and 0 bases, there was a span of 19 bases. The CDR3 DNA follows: TGCGCCAGCAGCTTGGTGGTCGCAGGTGGCGATGGCTCCTACGAGCAGTACTTC. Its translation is CASSLVVAGGDGSYEQYF.

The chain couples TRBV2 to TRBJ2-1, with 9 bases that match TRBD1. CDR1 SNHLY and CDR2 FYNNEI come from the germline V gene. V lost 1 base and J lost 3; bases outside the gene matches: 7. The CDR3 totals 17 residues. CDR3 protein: CASSEGEGTGNYNEQFF. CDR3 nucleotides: TGTGCCAGCAGTGAAGGGGAAGGGACAGGGAACTACAATGAGCAGTTCTTC.

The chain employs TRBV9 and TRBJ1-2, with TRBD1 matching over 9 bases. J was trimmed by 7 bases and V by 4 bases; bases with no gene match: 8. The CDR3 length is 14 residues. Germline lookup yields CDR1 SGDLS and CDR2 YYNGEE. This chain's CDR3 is CASSRTGEVAGYTF. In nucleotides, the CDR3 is TGTGCCAGCAGCCGGACAGGGGAAGTAGCTGGCTACACCTTC.

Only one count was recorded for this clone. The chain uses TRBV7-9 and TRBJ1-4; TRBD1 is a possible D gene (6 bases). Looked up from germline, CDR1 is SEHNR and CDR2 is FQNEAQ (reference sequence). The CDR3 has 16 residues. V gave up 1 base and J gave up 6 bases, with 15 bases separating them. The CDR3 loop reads CASSLVGAKGDEKLFF. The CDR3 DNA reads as TGTGCCAGCAGCTTAGTGGGGGCAAAGGGCGATGAAAAACTGTTTTTT.

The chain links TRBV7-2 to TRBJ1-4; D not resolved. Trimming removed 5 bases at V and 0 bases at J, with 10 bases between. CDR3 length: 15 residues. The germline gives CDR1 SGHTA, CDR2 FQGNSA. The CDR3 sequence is CASSVGSTTNEKLFF. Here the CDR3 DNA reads TGTGCCAGCAGCGTCGGGAGTACAACTAATGAAAAACTGTTTTTT.

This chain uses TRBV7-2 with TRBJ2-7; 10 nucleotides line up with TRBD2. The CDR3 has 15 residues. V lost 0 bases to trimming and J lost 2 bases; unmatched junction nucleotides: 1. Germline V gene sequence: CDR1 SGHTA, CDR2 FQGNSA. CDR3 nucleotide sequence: TGTGCCAGCAGCTTAGCAGCGGGAGGGGCCTACGAGCAGTACTTC. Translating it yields CASSLAAGGAYEQYF.

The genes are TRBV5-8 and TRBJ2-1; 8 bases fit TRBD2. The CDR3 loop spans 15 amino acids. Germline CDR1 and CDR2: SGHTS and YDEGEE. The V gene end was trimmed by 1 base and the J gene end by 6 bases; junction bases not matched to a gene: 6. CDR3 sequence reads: CASSLNRGGINEQFF. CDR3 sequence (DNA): TGTGCCAGCAGCTTGAACCGGGGGGGCATCAATGAGCAGTTCTTC.

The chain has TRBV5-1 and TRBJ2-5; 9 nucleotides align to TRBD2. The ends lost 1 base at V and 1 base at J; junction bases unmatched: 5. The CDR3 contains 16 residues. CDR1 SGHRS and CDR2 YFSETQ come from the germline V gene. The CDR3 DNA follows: TGCGCCAGCAGCTTGAGGATAGCGGGGGTCCAAGAGACCCAGTACTTC. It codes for CASSLRIAGVQETQYF.